This T cell receptor beta chain is drawn from a study of graft-versus-host responses after intestinal transplantation. Across the whole study: After anti-thymocyte globulin induction, recipients took tacrolimus and steroids for 3 to 4 years. Overall study findings and caveats: Early post-transplant HvG declines were associated with peak circulating GvH clone levels. Allografts of patients with graft-donor T cell macrochimerism showed high graft-versus-host to host-versus-graft clone ratios. GvH clones were found in recipient marrow; some appeared first in ileum or blood.

Notes on this clone: Its cognate antigen is unknown.

The repertoire was sequenced with immunoSEQ multiplex PCR; TCRdb's copy has only in-frame clones and lacks some. The sample includes about 71,000 clones, around 90% of them seen just once. Germline CDR1 and CDR2: SNHLY and FYNNEI. V lost 8 bases and J 0 bases, leaving 8 bases between the germline ends. This CDR3 has 12 residues. The chain combines TRBV2 with TRBJ2-7; no clear D gene. Here the sequenced sample was unstimulated CD8+ T cells sorted from spleen or lymph node cells, taken before intestinal transplant. The source of this sequence is a human donor who received an intestinal transplant. CDR3 nucleotide sequence: TGTGCCAGCTTCGCCAGCTCCTACGAGCAGTACTTC. Translating it yields CASFASSYEQYF.